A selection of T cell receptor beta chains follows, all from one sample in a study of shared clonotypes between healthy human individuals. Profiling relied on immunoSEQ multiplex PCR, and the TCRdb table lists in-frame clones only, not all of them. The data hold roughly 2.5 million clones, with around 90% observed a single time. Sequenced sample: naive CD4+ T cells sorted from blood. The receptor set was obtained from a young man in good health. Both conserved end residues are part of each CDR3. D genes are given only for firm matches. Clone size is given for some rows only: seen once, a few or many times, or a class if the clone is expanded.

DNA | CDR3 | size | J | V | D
TGTGCCAGCTCACCGGGAACCAGCCTTTACGAGCAGTACTTC | CASSPGTSLYEQYF | NA | TRBJ2-7 | TRBV18 | NA
TGTGCCAGCAGTGAGGCAGGGAGAGGCAACACCTTC | CASSEAGRGNTF | NA | TRBJ1-2 | TRBV2 | NA
TGTGCCAACCTGAAAAGGGAATCCTACGAGCAGTACTTC | CANLKRESYEQYF | NA | TRBJ2-7 | TRBV2 | NA
TGTGCCAGCAGCCAGACAAGGCGGAGGGGGTTGACAGATACGCAGTATTTT | CASSQTRRRGLTDTQYF | NA | TRBJ2-3 | TRBV7-8 | NA
TGTGCCAGTAGTATCTACGAGACGCCTATTAACGAGCAGTACTTC | CASSIYETPINEQYF | NA | TRBJ2-7 | TRBV19 | NA
TGCGCCAGCAGCTTGGGGGGAAGTACGGATCCAGATACGCAGTATTTT | CASSLGGSTDPDTQYF | once | TRBJ2-3 | TRBV5-1 | NA
TGTGCCAGCAGCCCCGGGACAGCCTTCACCGGGGAGCTGTTTTTT | CASSPGTAFTGELFF | NA | TRBJ2-2 | TRBV5-4 | TRBD1
TGTGCCAGCAGCTTGCAAGGGTTCGAGCAGTACTTC | CASSLQGFEQYF | NA | TRBJ2-7 | TRBV5-6 | NA
TGTGCCACCTTACCGGGACACCTGAACACTGAAGCTTTCTTT | CATLPGHLNTEAFF | NA | TRBJ1-1 | TRBV10-3 | NA
TGTGTCAGCAGCAGGGACAGGGGTCCCGGGGAGCTGTTTTTT | CVSSRDRGPGELFF | NA | TRBJ2-2 | TRBV7-2 | TRBD1
TGTGCCACCAGCACCCAGATGACAGGGGGCATGAGGGCCAACGTCCTGACTTTC | CATSTQMTGGMRANVLTF | NA | TRBJ2-6 | TRBV15 | TRBD1
TGTGCCAGCAGCTTAGGAGGGAAGACCTACGAGCAGTACTTC | CASSLGGKTYEQYF | NA | TRBJ2-7 | TRBV7-9 | NA
TGTGCCAGCAGTGAAAGTCGGGGCCTAGCCTACAATGAGCAGTTCTTC | CASSESRGLAYNEQFF | once | TRBJ2-1 | TRBV2 | NA
TGCGCCAGCAGCTTGGAACCGGGACAGGGCGGTTCACCCCTCCACTTT | CASSLEPGQGGSPLHF | NA | TRBJ1-6 | TRBV5-1 | TRBD1
TGTGCCAGCAGCTCCTCCTCAGTCACCGGGGAGCTGTTTTTT | CASSSSSVTGELFF | NA | TRBJ2-2 | TRBV7-6 | NA
TGTGCCAGCAGCTTAGAAGCGACTAGCGGATACAATGAGCAGTTCTTC | CASSLEATSGYNEQFF | NA | TRBJ2-1 | TRBV11-2 | TRBD2
TGTGCCAGCAGTAAAGCCGGGACAGGCCATAGAGCAGATACGCAGTATTTT | CASSKAGTGHRADTQYF | once | TRBJ2-3 | TRBV6-1 | TRBD1
TGTGCCAGCAGCACCGTCCTAGCGGGAGTAGAGACCCAGTACTTC | CASSTVLAGVETQYF | NA | TRBJ2-5 | TRBV9 | TRBD2
TGTGCCAGCAGTCGGGGACTAGACAGGGTCCTGGCCGGGGAGCTGTTTTTT | CASSRGLDRVLAGELFF | NA | TRBJ2-2 | TRBV2 | NA
TGCGCCAGCAGTCGGACAGCCTTCTACGAGCAGTACTTC | CASSRTAFYEQYF | NA | TRBJ2-7 | TRBV5-1 | NA
TGTGCCAGCAGCCCGCCCGGCCAGTCCAGGGAGCCCCAGCATTTT | CASSPPGQSREPQHF | NA | TRBJ1-5 | TRBV25-1 | NA
TGTGCCGTCCAAATCAATCGGGGGGCGGACACTGAAGCTTTCTTT | CAVQINRGADTEAFF | NA | TRBJ1-1 | TRBV19 | NA
TGTGCCAGCAGCTTAAGGACAGCCGTCTACGAGCAGTACTTC | CASSLRTAVYEQYF | NA | TRBJ2-7 | TRBV7-2 | NA
TGTGCTAGTGGTTTGGCCCGGGACAGGGGATACAATGAGCAGTTCTTC | CASGLARDRGYNEQFF | NA | TRBJ2-1 | TRBV12-5 | TRBD1
TGTGCCAGCAGCGAGACTGTCAGATGCGCTGAAGCTTTCTTT | CASSETVRCAEAFF | NA | TRBJ1-1 | TRBV21-1 | NA
TGTGCCAGCAGCCCCCGGGGGGGGGAGACCCAGTACTTC | CASSPRGGETQYF | NA | TRBJ2-5 | TRBV5-6 | TRBD2
TGTGCCAGCAGTTTAAAGATTTGGGACGGCTCCTACGAGCAGTACTTC | CASSLKIWDGSYEQYF | NA | TRBJ2-7 | TRBV28 | NA
TGTGCCAGCAGTCCCGTGCCGGGCACAGATACGCAGTATTTT | CASSPVPGTDTQYF | NA | TRBJ2-3 | TRBV6-5 | NA
TGTGCCAGCTCCCCGCAAACTAACACTGAAGCTTTCTTT | CASSPQTNTEAFF | few | TRBJ1-1 | TRBV18 | NA